A single sample gave rise to the 30 T cell receptor beta chains below, sequenced in a study of cytomegalovirus exposure and HLA in healthy donors. 60 Vbeta and 13 Jbeta primers were used in PCR. Data came from immunoSEQ multiplex PCR; TCRdb stores just in-frame clones and leaves some out. Of some 80,000 clones in the sample, 75% to 85% are singletons; the top ten hold around 3%. The sequenced sample consisted of PBMCs. These receptors came from a man in his forties in good health and CMV-seronegative.

There are many counts of this clone. In DNA form, the CDR3 reads TGTGCCAGCAGCTACCTACCCCGGGACAGGGGGCCTGGCTACACCTTC. Translating it yields CASSYLPRDRGPGYTF. The chain uses TRBV5-4 and TRBJ1-2, with TRBD1 matching 12 bases. This CDR3 is 16 amino acids long. Germline V gives CDR1 SGHNT, CDR2 YYREEE (reference sequence). V was pared by 3 bases and J by 7 bases, with 10 bases of the junction left unmatched.

This clone was counted between two and nine times. The chain couples TRBV6-4 to TRBJ1-5; 8 nucleotides agree with TRBD1. CDR1 is MRHNA, CDR2 SNTAGT, per germline. CDR3 length equals 15 residues. With 0 bases clipped from V and 2 bases from J, the junction kept 0 bases outside the gene matches. The CDR3 nucleotides read TGTGCCAGCAGTGACTCGACAGGGGGCAATCAGCCCCAGCATTTT. This encodes CASSDSTGGNQPQHF.

The chain combines TRBV7-6 with TRBJ1-5; possible D gene TRBD1, 6 bases. CDR1 is SGHVS, CDR2 FNYEAQ, per germline. The CDR3 sequence is 19 residues long. Deletions cut 6 bases from V and 1 base from J, with 25 bases between. CDR3 nucleotides: TGTGCCAGCAGAACCGCTAGGGGGTGGGAGGGTTCAAGCAATCAGCCCCAGCATTTT. Amino acids: CASRTARGWEGSSNQPQHF.

The V gene is TRBV27, the J gene TRBJ2-7; D gene uncertain. Trimming stripped 0 bases from V and 2 bases from J, with 8 bases between. The CDR3 has 14 amino acids. The V gene's germline CDR1 is MNHEY and CDR2 SMNVEV (reference sequence). This chain's CDR3 is CASSLSPGAYEQYF. CDR3 nucleotides: TGTGCCAGCAGTTTATCGCCAGGTGCCTACGAGCAGTACTTC.

The chain couples TRBV6-5 to TRBJ1-1; D is undetermined. CDR1 and CDR2 from the germline V gene are MNHEY and SVGAGI. CDR3 length equals 13 residues. The germline V and J ends were trimmed by 2 bases and 4 bases, with 8 bases remaining between them. This chain's CDR3 is CASSYPGVTEAFF. In DNA, the CDR3 is TGTGCCAGCAGTTACCCCGGGGTCACTGAAGCTTTCTTT.

This clone was counted a single time. V usage is TRBV18 and J usage is TRBJ1-1; TRBD1 is a possible D gene (5 bases). Trimming took off 3 bases at V and 6 bases at J, with 14 bases between the two ends. Germline loops: CDR1 KGHSH, CDR2 LQKENI. CDR3 length equals 14 residues. CDR3 residues: CASSPRRVSPEAFF. CDR3 coding DNA: TGTGCCAGCTCACCCCGCAGGGTATCCCCTGAAGCTTTCTTT.

J is TRBJ2-3 and V is TRBV5-1; 10 bases are shared with TRBD2. The CDR3 is made up of 16 amino acids. Germline CDR1 is SGHRS and CDR2 is YFSETQ. J gave up 5 bases and V 0 bases, and 6 bases lay outside the gene matches. The CDR3 DNA follows: TGCGCCAGCAGCTTGGTCCCTAGCGGGGGTGTAGATACGCAGTATTTT. The encoded protein is CASSLVPSGGVDTQYF.

V gene TRBV5-1 combines with J gene TRBJ2-5; D not certain. V was trimmed by 0 bases and J by 1 base, leaving 7 bases between them. CDR1 SGHRS and CDR2 YFSETQ come from the germline V gene. This CDR3 is 14 amino acids long. The CDR3 sequence: CASSLGDPQETQYF. In DNA form, the CDR3 reads TGCGCCAGCAGCTTGGGAGATCCCCAAGAGACCCAGTACTTC.

The chain recombines TRBV5-6 with TRBJ2-7, with D perhaps TRBD1 (6 bases). Germline V gene data show CDR1 as SGHDT and CDR2 as YYEEEE. Deletions cut 2 bases from V and 6 bases from J, with 15 bases between. The CDR3 sequence is 14 residues long. DNA of the CDR3: TGTGCCAGCAGCTTCCGGGACAACCGGGGCGAGCAGTACTTC. It translates to CASSFRDNRGEQYF.

The V call is TRBV6-1, the J call TRBJ2-3; 8 positions agree with TRBD2. The CDR3 extends over 16 amino acids. Germline-derived CDR1 and CDR2 are MNHNS and SASEGT. With 2 bases clipped from V and 2 bases from J, the junction kept 6 bases outside the gene matches. The CDR3 nucleotides are TGTGCCAGCAGTGAAATCGGGGGGGGTTACACAGATACGCAGTATTTT. Protein: CASSEIGGGYTDTQYF.

This chain uses TRBV7-3 with TRBJ2-3, with D unresolved. The CDR3 has 14 residues. Trimming pared 5 bases from V and 4 bases from J, leaving 13 bases between. CDR1 is SGHTA, CDR2 FQGTGA, per germline. The CDR3 DNA follows: TGTGCCAGCAGCCCCTCCGGCAGGCCAGATACGCAGTATTTT. Translated: CASSPSGRPDTQYF.

The chain is built from TRBV7-8 and TRBJ1-4, with D possibly matching TRBD1 (6 bases). The CDR3 is 13 residues long. V dropped 5 bases and J dropped 6 bases, with 10 bases sitting between them. Germline V lookup: CDR1 SGHVS, CDR2 FQNEAQ. The CDR3 loop is CASSPGHYEKLFF. The CDR3 region has the DNA TGTGCCAGCAGCCCGGGACACTATGAAAAACTGTTTTTT.

The V gene is TRBV5-1, the J gene TRBJ2-7, with D perhaps matching TRBD1 (7 bases). Germline V gene data show CDR1 as SGHRS and CDR2 as YFSETQ. The CDR3 consists of 13 residues. V was pared by 3 bases and J by 5 bases, with 12 bases between. This chain's CDR3 is CASSSARGDEQYF. CDR3 coding DNA: TGCGCCAGCAGCTCTGCCAGGGGGGACGAGCAGTACTTC.

This clone was counted once. The V and J genes are TRBV7-3 and TRBJ1-1; D is possibly TRBD1 (5 bases). Looked up from germline, CDR1 is SGHTA and CDR2 is FQGTGA. The CDR3 runs to 13 residues. Between the trimmed V and J ends, which lost 5 bases and 11 bases, there was a span of 18 bases. CDR3 sequence: CASSPTRGGTAFF. CDR3 in DNA: TGTGCCAGCAGCCCGACGCGTGGGGGGACGGCTTTCTTT.

The chain has TRBV6-1 and TRBJ2-1; D possibly corresponds to TRBD1 (5 bases). The CDR3 spans 15 residues. Germline-derived CDR1 and CDR2 are MNHNS and SASEGT. Deletions cut 5 bases from V and 0 bases from J, with 11 bases between. In DNA, the CDR3 is TGTGCCAGCAGTCCTGACAGAAGCTCCTACAATGAGCAGTTCTTC. Encoded protein: CASSPDRSSYNEQFF.

The V and J genes are TRBV7-2 and TRBJ1-2, with 7 bases that match TRBD1. Per the germline V gene, CDR1 is SGHTA and CDR2 is FQGNSA. Unmatched junction bases numbered 5, after V lost 6 bases and J lost 1 base. This CDR3 is 14 amino acids long. This CDR3 reads CASSLAGGNYGYTF. In DNA form, the CDR3 reads TGTGCCAGCAGTTTGGCAGGGGGTAACTATGGCTACACCTTC.

The chain is built from TRBV12-5 and TRBJ2-2; a weak D match, TRBD2 (5 bases). Deletions cut 4 bases from V and 11 bases from J, with 20 bases between. Germline V gives CDR1 LGHNT, CDR2 FRNRAP. The length of the CDR3 is 15 residues. The CDR3 DNA reads TGTGCTAGTGGTTCTCCGCGGAATTTAGGAGGAGAGCTGTTTTTT. This gives the protein CASGSPRNLGGELFF.

The V gene is TRBV2, the J gene TRBJ2-7; no definite D call. The CDR3 has 12 amino acids. The germline gives CDR1 SNHLY, CDR2 FYNNEI. With 7 bases removed from V and 0 bases from J, the gap between germline ends came to 7 bases. This CDR3 is CASIESSYEQYF. In DNA form, the CDR3 reads TGTGCCAGCATTGAGAGCTCCTACGAGCAGTACTTC. The full variable domain, completed using reference TRBV2 and TRBJ2-7, is EPEVTQTPSHQVTQMGQEVILRCVPISNHLYFYWYRQILGQKVEFLVSFYNNEISEKSEIFDDQFSVERPDGSNFTLKIRSTKLEDSAMYFCASIESSYEQYFGPGTRLTVT.

This clone has a handful of counts. The chain carries TRBV5-4 and TRBJ1-3, with D perhaps TRBD1 (6 bases). The CDR3 is 15 residues long. The V end was cut by 4 bases, the J end by 2 bases, with 13 bases between. Per the germline V gene, CDR1 is SGHNT and CDR2 is YYREEE (reference sequence). CDR3 sequence (DNA): TGTGCCAGCAGCCCCAAACAGGGCCCTGGAAACACCATATATTTT. This encodes CASSPKQGPGNTIYF.

The chain carries TRBV7-3 and TRBJ2-2, with 8 bases fitting TRBD2. V shed 6 bases, J shed 2 bases, and the junction held 8 bases outside the gene matches. The CDR3 has 16 residues. The germline V gene has CDR1 SGHTA and CDR2 FQGTGA. Written as DNA, the CDR3 is TGTGCCAGCAGTAAGCGGGGGACCTCTAACACCGGGGAGCTGTTTTTT. Its protein product is CASSKRGTSNTGELFF.

The chain joins TRBV5-1 to TRBJ1-4; D is unclear. Trimming removed 0 bases at V and 6 bases at J, with 9 bases between. The germline CDR1 and CDR2 sequences are SGHRS and YFSETQ. This CDR3 has 14 amino acids. CDR3 sequence: CASSLARQDEKLFF. The DNA for the CDR3 is TGCGCCAGCAGCTTGGCTCGTCAGGATGAAAAACTGTTTTTT.

The chain recombines TRBV10-1 with TRBJ2-7, with 7 bases lining up with TRBD1. The CDR3 is 15 amino acids. V shed 0 bases and J 4 bases; nucleotides not matched to a gene: 6. Germline V gene data show CDR1 as WNHNN and CDR2 as SYGVQD (reference sequence). The CDR3 nucleotides are TGCGCCAGCAGTGAGTCAGGACAGGAACCTTACGAGCAGTACTTC. Its protein is CASSESGQEPYEQYF.

The chain joins TRBV7-2 to TRBJ2-5, with D hard to call. V gave up 5 bases and J gave up 5 bases, with 12 bases separating them. The CDR3 spans 13 residues. Germline loops: CDR1 SGHTA, CDR2 FQGNSA. The CDR3 DNA is TGTGCCAGCAGCCTCCAGGCCCTGGAGACCCAGTACTTC. Translating gives CASSLQALETQYF.

This clone was counted only a few times. This chain connects TRBV5-1 to TRBJ2-1, with D hard to call. The CDR3 length is 11 residues. Germline assignment: CDR1 SGHRS and CDR2 YFSETQ. Trimming cost V 1 base and J 10 bases, with 6 bases left between them. This chain's CDR3 is CASSLPGEQFF. CDR3 DNA: TGCGCCAGCAGCTTGCCTGGCGAGCAGTTCTTC.

V and J are TRBV23-1 and TRBJ1-2; 9 bases fit TRBD1. TRBV23-1 falls under the ORF class, with uncertain function. This CDR3 is built from 16 residues. V trimming: 4 bases; J trimming: 6 bases; junction bases outside the gene matches: 12. The CDR3 nucleotides are TGCGCCAGCAGTCCTACTCGTGGACAGGGGTGGAATGGCTACACCTTC. This gives the protein CASSPTRGQGWNGYTF.

The chain has TRBV5-6 and TRBJ2-2; the D is unclear. Trimming stripped 4 bases from V and 5 bases from J, with 12 bases between. This CDR3 spans 14 amino acids. Germline values: CDR1 SGHDT, CDR2 YYEEEE. CDR3 amino acids: CASSRSGGTGELFF. CDR3 nucleotides: TGTGCCAGCAGCCGTTCTGGCGGAACCGGGGAGCTGTTTTTT.

The gene calls are TRBV28 and TRBJ1-5, with a weak D call TRBD1 (6 bases). The CDR3 runs 13 residues. V lost 3 bases, J lost 6 bases, and 9 bases lay in between. Germline loops: CDR1 MDHEN, CDR2 SYDVKM. CDR3 in amino acids: CASSLGAVQPQHF. In DNA form, the CDR3 reads TGTGCCAGCAGTTTGGGGGCGGTTCAGCCCCAGCATTTT. Using reference TRBV28 and TRBJ1-5 for the parts outside the CDR3, the full variable domain is DVKVTQSSRYLVKRTGEKVFLECVQDMDHENMFWYRQDPGLGLRLIYFSYDVKMKEKGDIPEGYSVSREKKERFSLILESASTNQTSMYLCASSLGAVQPQHFGDGTRLSIL.

J is TRBJ1-2 and V is TRBV19; D perhaps matches TRBD1 (6 bases). Trimming cost V 10 bases and J 0 bases, with 21 bases left between them. CDR1 and CDR2 (germline): LNHDA, SQIVND (reference sequence). The CDR3 runs to 16 residues. CDR3 sequence reads: CATLDSHYASNYGYTF. CDR3 in DNA: TGTGCCACCTTGGACAGCCATTATGCTTCTAACTATGGCTACACCTTC.

In this sample, this clone turned up once. This chain uses TRBV5-1 with TRBJ1-3; 7 positions match TRBD1. The germline V gene encodes CDR1 SGHRS and CDR2 YFSETQ. The CDR3 is 15 amino acids. Losses at the gene ends were 4 bases for V and 2 bases for J; bases not matched to a gene: 6. The CDR3 loop is CASSDPTGTGNTIYF. As DNA, the CDR3 is TGCGCCAGCAGCGACCCGACAGGGACTGGAAACACCATATATTTT.

This clone was observed once. This chain uses TRBV10-3 with TRBJ2-7; D might be TRBD2 (6 bases). This CDR3 region has 15 residues. Trimming left V 10 bases short and J 0 bases short, with 19 bases between. Germline assignment: CDR1 ENHRY and CDR2 SYGVKD. CDR3 nucleotide sequence: TGTGCCACCACGAGGGAGGACCCGCGCTCCTACGAGCAGTACTTC. This sequence encodes CATTREDPRSYEQYF.